One TCR beta chain is described in this entry. MiXCR, applied by TCRdb to the 5' RACE reads, yields one record per CDR3 protein. The sample shows nearly 80,000 distinct CDR3 sequences, roughly 8% of them seen only once. The time point: sample taken at primary tumor resection. The sample belongs to a study of spatial heterogeneity in lung cancer. This CDR3 is 14 amino acids long. Germline V lookup: CDR1 LGHNA, CDR2 YNFKEQ. After removal of 4 bases from V and 0 bases from J, the junction contained 3 bases not matched to a gene. This specimen consisted of PBMCs, obtained at surgery. This clonotype originated in a male donor with early-stage non-small cell lung cancer. This rearrangement joins TRBV4-2 to TRBJ2-7, with 7 bases lining up with TRBD1. The CDR3 coding sequence is TGTGCCAGCAGCCTGGGACAGAGCTCCTACGAGCAGTACTTC. As protein: CASSLGQSSYEQYF.